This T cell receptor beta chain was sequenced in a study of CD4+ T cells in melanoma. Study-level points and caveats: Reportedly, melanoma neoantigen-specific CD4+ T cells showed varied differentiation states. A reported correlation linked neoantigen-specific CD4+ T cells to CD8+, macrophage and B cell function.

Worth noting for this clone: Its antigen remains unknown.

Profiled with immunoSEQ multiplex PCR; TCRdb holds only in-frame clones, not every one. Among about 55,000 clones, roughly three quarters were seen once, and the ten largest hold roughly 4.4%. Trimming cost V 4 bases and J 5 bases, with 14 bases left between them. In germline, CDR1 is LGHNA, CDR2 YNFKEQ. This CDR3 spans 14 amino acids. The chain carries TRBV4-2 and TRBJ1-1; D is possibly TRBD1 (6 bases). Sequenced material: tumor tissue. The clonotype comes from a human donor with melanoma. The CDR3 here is CASSLSGVVTEAFF. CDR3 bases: TGTGCCAGCAGCCTCTCAGGGGTGGTAACTGAAGCTTTCTTT.